Listed below are T cell receptor beta chains from one sample, sequenced in a study of cytomegalovirus exposure and HLA in healthy donors. TCRdb's copy holds only in-frame clones and misses some; the assay was immunoSEQ multiplex PCR. This sample has about 140,000 clones, with approximately 84% found just once. Sequenced sample: PBMCs. The receptor set was obtained from a woman aged 60-75 years in good health and CMV-seropositive. CDR3s include the opening cysteine and the closing phenylalanine or tryptophan. D genes are given only for firm matches. Size is omitted from some rows. Given values are once, few, many or a class for expanded clones.

v_gene	j_gene	len	d_gene	abundance	CDR3nt	CDR3aa
TRBV30	TRBJ2-7	13	-	-	TGTGCCTGGAGCAACTATAGGAGGGGCGAGCAGTACTTC	CAWSNYRRGEQYF
TRBV7-9	TRBJ2-3	15	TRBD2	once	TGTGCCAGCATCCTAGCGGGGGGTAGCACAGATACGCAGTATTTT	CASILAGGSTDTQYF
TRBV2	TRBJ2-1	15	TRBD2	-	TGTGCCAGCAGTGTAGGTGCGGGAGTGGTCAATGAGCAGTTCTTC	CASSVGAGVVNEQFF
TRBV6-5	TRBJ2-1	14	-	-	TGTGCCAGCGGTCTAGTACGGATGAGCAATGAGCAGTTCTTC	CASGLVRMSNEQFF
TRBV12-2	TRBJ2-7	15	-	-	TGTGCAAGTCGCAGCGGGAGCCAAAAGGTTTACGAGCAGTACTTC	CASRSGSQKVYEQYF
TRBV6-1	TRBJ1-5	13	-	few	TGTGCCAGCATTCGGGAATTAAATCAGCCCCAGCATTTT	CASIRELNQPQHF
TRBV19	TRBJ1-1	13	-	few	TGTGCCAGTAGCTACCAACGGGAGTACGGGGCTTTCTTT	CASSYQREYGAFF
TRBV5-1	TRBJ2-2	17	TRBD1	-	TGCGCCAGCAGCGACGCTCTTCAGGGGGCTTCCACCGGGGAGCTGTTTTTT	CASSDALQGASTGELFF
TRBV28	TRBJ2-7	12	-	-	TGTGCCACAGGCCCCCGCCTCTGGGAGCAGTACTTC	CATGPRLWEQYF
TRBV28	TRBJ1-2	13	-	-	TGTGCCAGCAGTTTACAGGGGCCCTATGGCTACACCTTC	CASSLQGPYGYTF
TRBV6-6	TRBJ1-3	14	TRBD1	-	TGTGCCAGCACTCCGACAGGGACTGGAAACACCATATATTTT	CASTPTGTGNTIYF
TRBV2	TRBJ2-1	15	TRBD2	-	TGTGCCAGCACTGGGTCTAGCGGAGGGTACAATGAGCAGTTCTTC	CASTGSSGGYNEQFF
TRBV7-9	TRBJ2-1	16	TRBD1	-	TGTGCCAGCAGCTTAGGGGACAGGGGTCGTAGCAATGAGCAGTTCTTC	CASSLGDRGRSNEQFF
TRBV6-5	TRBJ1-5	15	-	-	TGTGCCAGCAGTTACAGCCAGGGTCAAGGGCAGCCCCAGCATTTT	CASSYSQGQGQPQHF
TRBV4-3	TRBJ2-5	14	-	-	TGCGCCAGCAGCCAAGGGGCGGGTGGGGAGACCCAGTACTTC	CASSQGAGGETQYF
TRBV21-1	TRBJ2-5	14	-	-	TGTGCCAGCAGCAAAGGAGGGGGCCGAGAGACCCAGTACTTC	CASSKGGGRETQYF
TRBV28	TRBJ2-4	13	-	once	TGTGCCAGCAGCAGGTCGACTAACGTCATTCAGTACTTC	CASSRSTNVIQYF
TRBV6-6	TRBJ1-5	13	-	few	TGTGCCAGCAGTGGACAGTACAATCAGCCCCAGCATTTT	CASSGQYNQPQHF
TRBV2	TRBJ2-3	15	TRBD2	-	TGTGCCAGCAGTGCCGGGACTAGCGGGAAGGTTACGCAGTATTTT	CASSAGTSGKVTQYF
TRBV7-2	TRBJ2-3	17	TRBD1	-	TGTGCCAGCAGCCATTTCGGACAGGGGGGTGGCACAGATACGCAGTATTTT	CASSHFGQGGGTDTQYF
TRBV5-1	TRBJ2-2	15	TRBD1	few	TGCGCCAGCAGGAAAAGACAGGGCGACCACGGGGAGCTGTTTTTT	CASRKRQGDHGELFF
TRBV6-5	TRBJ1-5	14	TRBD1	-	TGTGCCAGCAGTTACCGGCAGGGGGCTCAGCCCCAGCATTTT	CASSYRQGAQPQHF
TRBV11-2	TRBJ1-1	13	TRBD1	once	TGTGCCAGCAGCTTGACAGGGGTCACTGAAGCTTTCTTT	CASSLTGVTEAFF
TRBV27	TRBJ2-3	15	-	-	TGTGCCAGCAGTTTAAAGGGGTTATATACAGATACGCAGTATTTT	CASSLKGLYTDTQYF
TRBV6-5	TRBJ2-5	15	TRBD2	-	TGTGCCAGCAGGCGGGGGAGTCCCTGGGGAGAGACCCAGTACTTC	CASRRGSPWGETQYF
TRBV4-3	TRBJ2-6	16	-	few	TGCGCCAGCAGCCAAGGAAGAGGCTCTGGGGCCAACGTCCTGACTTTC	CASSQGRGSGANVLTF
TRBV7-9	TRBJ1-1	16	TRBD1	-	TGTGCCAGCAGCTACCACGCAGGGGGCCCGGGAACTGAAGCTTTCTTT	CASSYHAGGPGTEAFF
TRBV2	TRBJ2-7	14	TRBD1	-	TGTGCCAGCAGTGAGGACAGGGGCCCCTACGAGCAGTACTTC	CASSEDRGPYEQYF
TRBV9	TRBJ2-7	14	TRBD2	-	TGTGCCAGCAGCGTAGAACTAGCGGCGTACGAGCAGTACTTC	CASSVELAAYEQYF
TRBV15	TRBJ2-2	15	TRBD2	-	TGTGCCACCAGCAGAGGTAGCGGGAGGACCGGGGAGCTGTTTTTT	CATSRGSGRTGELFF
TRBV9	TRBJ2-7	14	TRBD2	-	TGTGCCAGCAGCGTAGCGGGAGGGCCTTACGAGCAGTACTTC	CASSVAGGPYEQYF
TRBV11-3	TRBJ2-1	15	-	-	TGTGCCAGCAGCTTGGAACAGGGAGACTACAATGAGCAGTTCTTC	CASSLEQGDYNEQFF
TRBV5-4	TRBJ2-7	14	TRBD2	few	TGTGCCAGCAGTTTAGCGGGAGGTACCTACGAGCAGTACTTC	CASSLAGGTYEQYF
TRBV7-6	TRBJ2-7	14	TRBD2	-	TGTGCCAGCAGCTTGACTAGCGGGACCTACGAGCAGTACTTC	CASSLTSGTYEQYF
TRBV19	TRBJ2-1	15	TRBD2	-	TGTGCCAGTCGACTAGATAGCGGGATGAGGAATGAGCAGTTCTTC	CASRLDSGMRNEQFF
TRBV7-2	TRBJ2-1	14	TRBD1	-	TGTGCCAGCGGTACCGGGACAGCGGACAATGAGCAGTTCTTC	CASGTGTADNEQFF
TRBV18	TRBJ2-1	14	-	-	TGTGCCAGCTCCCCTGCCACTTCAACAGGGCAGCAGTTCTTC	CASSPATSTGQQFF
TRBV7-9	TRBJ1-2	13	-	-	TGTGCCAGCCTAGGAGGATTGAGCGGTGGCTACACCTTC	CASLGGLSGGYTF
TRBV6-5	TRBJ1-4	12	TRBD1	-	TGTGCCAGCAGTGACAGGGGGGTGAAACTGTTTTTT	CASSDRGVKLFF
TRBV4-3	TRBJ2-1	18	TRBD2	-	TGCGCCAGCAGCTTTGGACTAGCGGGAATTAGCTCCTACAATGAGCAGTTCTTC	CASSFGLAGISSYNEQFF
TRBV2	TRBJ2-3	14	TRBD2	once	TGTGCCAGCACTATCAGCGGGGGCACAGATACGCAGTATTTT	CASTISGGTDTQYF
TRBV6-1	TRBJ1-5	14	TRBD1	-	TGTGCCAGCAAAACAGGGGAACGCAATCAGCCCCAGCATTTT	CASKTGERNQPQHF
TRBV11-2	TRBJ2-7	14	TRBD2	-	TGTGCCAGCAGCTTTAGCGGGAGTGTCTACGAGCAGTACTTC	CASSFSGSVYEQYF
TRBV19	TRBJ1-5	13	-	-	TGTGCCAGTAGTGGGACACTCGTACGGCCCCAGCATTTT	CASSGTLVRPQHF
TRBV30	TRBJ1-4	12	-	once	TGTGCCTGGAGTGCTCAGGGTGAAAAACTGTTTTTT	CAWSAQGEKLFF
TRBV19	TRBJ1-2	13	TRBD1	many	TGTGCCAGTAGTCTCGACAGGGGTTATGGCTACACCTTC	CASSLDRGYGYTF
TRBV5-1	TRBJ1-3	16	-	-	TGCGCCAGCAGCTTCGACACCTCCGCCGGTGGAAACACCATATATTTT	CASSFDTSAGGNTIYF
TRBV7-9	TRBJ2-3	14	-	-	TGTGCCAGCAGCTCCCAGGGAAGTACGGATACGCAGTATTTT	CASSSQGSTDTQYF
TRBV6-5	TRBJ2-3	14	-	-	TGTGCCAGCGGAGACCCGTCGGTCACAGATACGCAGTATTTT	CASGDPSVTDTQYF
TRBV30	TRBJ2-7	13	TRBD2	-	TGTGCCTGGAGTGTTGGGAGGGATTACGAGCAGTACTTC	CAWSVGRDYEQYF